This entry lists 19 T cell receptor beta chains sequenced from one sample in a study of beta chain features in type 1 diabetes. Isolated RNA was reverse transcribed in full, so expressed TCRB transcripts were sequenced. The data were produced by immunoSEQ multiplex PCR, yet TCRdb's version contains in-frame clones alone and is incomplete. The data show 200,000 to 250,000 clones, about a tenth seen once. The sequenced sample consisted of central memory CD4+ T cells from blood. All receptors come from a young man in good health.

Regarding this clone: Other DNA variants within this sample encode the same CDR3. The genes are TRBV29-1 and TRBJ2-5; D uncertain. Germline loops: CDR1 SQVTM, CDR2 ANQGSEA. Trimming took 4 bases from V and 1 from J, leaving 4 bases between them. This CDR3 contains 11 residues. In DNA form, the CDR3 reads TGCAGCGTTGGGCTCCAAGAGACCCAGTACTTC. Translation gives CSVGLQETQYF.

For this clone: Different DNA sequences within this sample yield the same CDR3. The chain combines TRBV30 with TRBJ1-5; D might be TRBD1 (5 bases). CDR1 is GTSNPN and CDR2 is SVGIG in the germline V gene (reference sequence). The V end lost 3 bases, the J end lost 4 bases, and 10 bases lay between the germline ends. This CDR3 has 13 residues. The CDR3 sequence is CAWSGQGNQPQHF. The CDR3 DNA follows: TGTGCCTGGAGCGGGCAGGGAAATCAGCCCCAGCATTTT.

This clone was observed a few times. The chain has TRBV7-7 and TRBJ2-4; D not certain. Trimming cost V 0 bases and J 1 base, with 7 bases left between them. This CDR3 spans 15 amino acids. Germline-derived CDR1 and CDR2 are SSHAT and FNYEAQ (reference sequence). CDR3 nucleotide sequence: TGTGCCAGCAGCTTAGCGGGTGGGGCCAAAAACATTCAGTACTTC. This codes for CASSLAGGAKNIQYF. Full variable domain (rest looked up from reference TRBV7-7 and TRBJ2-4): GAGVSQSPRYKVTKRGQDVTLRCDPISSHATLYWYQQALGQGPEFLTYFNYEAQPDKSGLPSDRFSAERPEGSISTLTIQRTEQRDSAMYRCASSLAGGAKNIQYFGAGTRLSVL.

This chain links TRBV30 with TRBJ1-2; the match to TRBD1 covers 12 bases. Germline V lookup: CDR1 GTSNPN, CDR2 SVGIG (reference sequence). With 5 bases clipped from V and 7 bases from J, the junction kept 8 bases outside the gene matches. CDR3 length equals 14 residues. CDR3 sequence reads: CAWGSGQGAGGYTF. In DNA, the CDR3 is TGTGCCTGGGGTTCGGGACAGGGGGCAGGTGGCTACACCTTC.

The chain uses TRBV25-1 and TRBJ2-7, with D perhaps assigned TRBD1 or TRBD2 (5 bases each). The CDR3 length is 14 residues. Per germline, CDR1 MGHDK and CDR2 SYGVNS. Trimming stripped 6 bases from V and 0 bases from J, with 12 bases between. The CDR3 region has the DNA TGTGCCAGCAGGGGGACGGCGAGCTCCTACGAGCAGTACTTC. This codes for CASRGTASSYEQYF.

This clone was detected a few times. The chain employs TRBV2 and TRBJ1-5; D is unclear. The CDR3 covers 13 residues. In germline, CDR1 is SNHLY, CDR2 FYNNEI. V was shortened by 4 bases and J by 6 bases, with 10 bases between the two germline ends. The CDR3 is CASSVGSGQPQHF. CDR3 nucleotides: TGTGCCAGCAGTGTAGGGAGCGGTCAGCCCCAGCATTTT.

This clone turned up a few times. The V and J genes are TRBV29-1 and TRBJ2-7, with TRBD1 matching 7 bases. CDR1 and CDR2 (germline): SQVTM, ANQGSEA. V shed 4 bases and J 6 bases; nucleotides not matched to a gene: 6. This CDR3 spans 12 amino acids. Here the CDR3 reads CSVGQGSSEQYF. The CDR3 nucleotides are TGCAGCGTTGGACAGGGTTCGTCCGAGCAGTACTTC.

This clone was observed a handful of times. This rearrangement joins TRBV6-5 to TRBJ2-3, with 11 bases matching TRBD1. In germline, CDR1 is MNHEY, CDR2 SVGAGI. V was clipped by 6 bases and J by 1 base; unmatched bases: 3. CDR3 length: 15 residues. CDR3 region: CASRWTGGGTDTQYF. The CDR3 coding sequence is TGTGCCAGCAGGTGGACAGGGGGCGGCACAGATACGCAGTATTTT.

The chain couples TRBV29-1 to TRBJ2-6; D gene uncertain. V lost 3 bases and J 0 bases, leaving 6 bases between the germline ends. The CDR3 is 14 residues long. The germline CDR1 and CDR2 sequences are SQVTM and ANQGSEA. The CDR3 coding sequence is TGCAGCGTTGAGGCCAACTCTGGGGCCAACGTCCTGACTTTC. As protein: CSVEANSGANVLTF.

Many counts were recorded for this clone. V and J are TRBV7-3 and TRBJ2-1, with 8 bases lining up with TRBD2. Germline assignment: CDR1 SGHTA and CDR2 FQGTGA. This CDR3 has 15 residues. V shed 0 bases, J shed 5 bases, and the junction held 3 bases outside the gene matches. CDR3 region: CASSLTSGGNNEQFF. The CDR3 coding sequence is TGTGCCAGCAGCTTAACGAGCGGGGGAAACAATGAGCAGTTCTTC.

The chain uses TRBV14 and TRBJ2-7; 7 positions match TRBD2. This CDR3 region has 17 residues. The trim removed 0 bases at V and 1 base at J, leaving 9 bases unmatched. The V gene's germline CDR1 is SGHDN and CDR2 FVKESK. DNA for the CDR3: TGTGCCAGCAGCCAAGATCATCTAACGGGAGGATCCTACGAGCAGTACTTC. This codes for CASSQDHLTGGSYEQYF.

This chain uses TRBV29-1 with TRBJ1-2; a possible D gene is TRBD1 (6 bases). Germline CDR1 reads SQVTM; CDR2 reads ANQGSEA. The CDR3 extends over 13 amino acids. Trimming took 3 bases from V and 1 from J, leaving 9 bases between them. In DNA, the CDR3 is TGCAGCGTTGAGGACAGATATAACTATGGCTACACCTTC. Protein product: CSVEDRYNYGYTF.

This clone appeared a few times. This rearrangement joins TRBV10-3 to TRBJ2-1; 7 nucleotides line up with TRBD2. CDR1 is ENHRY, CDR2 SYGVKD, per germline. This CDR3 is built from 14 residues. V was clipped by 6 bases and J by 5 bases; unmatched bases: 7. The CDR3 bases are TGTGCCATCAGGGGCGGGAGTTCCCACAATGAGCAGTTCTTC. Its translation: CAIRGGSSHNEQFF.

This chain joins TRBV11-2 and TRBJ2-2; D gene uncertain. Looked up from germline, CDR1 is SGHAT and CDR2 is FQNNGV. CDR3 length: 15 amino acids. Trimming cost V 3 bases and J 1 base, with 9 bases left between them. CDR3 nucleotide sequence: TGTGCCAGCAGCTTCGGAAGTTTGAACACCGGGGAGCTGTTTTTT. It translates to CASSFGSLNTGELFF.

CDR3 in amino acids: CASSLPNTGELFF. The CDR3 nucleotides read TGTGCCAGCAGTTTACCGAACACCGGGGAGCTGTTTTTT. This sequence joins TRBV27 and TRBJ2-2; D is ambiguous. Trimming removed 2 bases from V and 0 bases from J, with 1 base in between. Germline CDR1 reads MNHEY; CDR2 reads SMNVEV (reference sequence). The CDR3 is 13 residues long.

This clone was observed a few times. The chain carries TRBV27 and TRBJ2-1, with TRBD1 matching 7 bases. After removal of 5 bases from V and 3 bases from J, the junction contained 16 bases not matched to a gene. CDR1 and CDR2 (germline): MNHEY, SMNVEV (reference sequence). The CDR3 loop spans 18 amino acids. The CDR3 DNA reads as TGTGCCAGCAGTCCCATCTCGTGGGGACAGAAGGGCTACAATGAGCAGTTCTTC. Its protein is CASSPISWGQKGYNEQFF.

This sequence joins TRBV9 and TRBJ2-3; 7 bases are shared with TRBD1. V lost 0 bases and J lost 1; bases outside the gene matches: 5. The CDR3 has 16 amino acids. Germline loops: CDR1 SGDLS, CDR2 YYNGEE. DNA for the CDR3: TGTGCCAGCAGCGTAGCGGGACAGAGTCGCACAGATACGCAGTATTTT. It encodes CASSVAGQSRTDTQYF.

This clone was counted a few times. V and J are TRBV4-1 and TRBJ1-5; D is perhaps TRBD1 (6 bases). The CDR3 has 16 residues. The germline CDR1 and CDR2 sequences are MGHRA and YSYEKL. Trimming pared 0 bases from V and 6 bases from J, leaving 15 bases between. The CDR3 protein is CASSQDGPGAGQPQHF. Here the CDR3 DNA reads TGCGCCAGCAGCCAAGATGGACCAGGGGCCGGTCAGCCCCAGCATTTT.

This chain joins TRBV6-5 and TRBJ2-7; D unclear. The CDR3 totals 15 residues. The V end was cut by 5 bases, the J end by 0 bases, with 14 bases between. Per the germline V gene, CDR1 is MNHEY and CDR2 is SVGAGI. This chain's CDR3 is CASSPLDGFSYEQYF. The CDR3 bases are TGTGCCAGCAGTCCTTTGGACGGCTTCTCCTACGAGCAGTACTTC.